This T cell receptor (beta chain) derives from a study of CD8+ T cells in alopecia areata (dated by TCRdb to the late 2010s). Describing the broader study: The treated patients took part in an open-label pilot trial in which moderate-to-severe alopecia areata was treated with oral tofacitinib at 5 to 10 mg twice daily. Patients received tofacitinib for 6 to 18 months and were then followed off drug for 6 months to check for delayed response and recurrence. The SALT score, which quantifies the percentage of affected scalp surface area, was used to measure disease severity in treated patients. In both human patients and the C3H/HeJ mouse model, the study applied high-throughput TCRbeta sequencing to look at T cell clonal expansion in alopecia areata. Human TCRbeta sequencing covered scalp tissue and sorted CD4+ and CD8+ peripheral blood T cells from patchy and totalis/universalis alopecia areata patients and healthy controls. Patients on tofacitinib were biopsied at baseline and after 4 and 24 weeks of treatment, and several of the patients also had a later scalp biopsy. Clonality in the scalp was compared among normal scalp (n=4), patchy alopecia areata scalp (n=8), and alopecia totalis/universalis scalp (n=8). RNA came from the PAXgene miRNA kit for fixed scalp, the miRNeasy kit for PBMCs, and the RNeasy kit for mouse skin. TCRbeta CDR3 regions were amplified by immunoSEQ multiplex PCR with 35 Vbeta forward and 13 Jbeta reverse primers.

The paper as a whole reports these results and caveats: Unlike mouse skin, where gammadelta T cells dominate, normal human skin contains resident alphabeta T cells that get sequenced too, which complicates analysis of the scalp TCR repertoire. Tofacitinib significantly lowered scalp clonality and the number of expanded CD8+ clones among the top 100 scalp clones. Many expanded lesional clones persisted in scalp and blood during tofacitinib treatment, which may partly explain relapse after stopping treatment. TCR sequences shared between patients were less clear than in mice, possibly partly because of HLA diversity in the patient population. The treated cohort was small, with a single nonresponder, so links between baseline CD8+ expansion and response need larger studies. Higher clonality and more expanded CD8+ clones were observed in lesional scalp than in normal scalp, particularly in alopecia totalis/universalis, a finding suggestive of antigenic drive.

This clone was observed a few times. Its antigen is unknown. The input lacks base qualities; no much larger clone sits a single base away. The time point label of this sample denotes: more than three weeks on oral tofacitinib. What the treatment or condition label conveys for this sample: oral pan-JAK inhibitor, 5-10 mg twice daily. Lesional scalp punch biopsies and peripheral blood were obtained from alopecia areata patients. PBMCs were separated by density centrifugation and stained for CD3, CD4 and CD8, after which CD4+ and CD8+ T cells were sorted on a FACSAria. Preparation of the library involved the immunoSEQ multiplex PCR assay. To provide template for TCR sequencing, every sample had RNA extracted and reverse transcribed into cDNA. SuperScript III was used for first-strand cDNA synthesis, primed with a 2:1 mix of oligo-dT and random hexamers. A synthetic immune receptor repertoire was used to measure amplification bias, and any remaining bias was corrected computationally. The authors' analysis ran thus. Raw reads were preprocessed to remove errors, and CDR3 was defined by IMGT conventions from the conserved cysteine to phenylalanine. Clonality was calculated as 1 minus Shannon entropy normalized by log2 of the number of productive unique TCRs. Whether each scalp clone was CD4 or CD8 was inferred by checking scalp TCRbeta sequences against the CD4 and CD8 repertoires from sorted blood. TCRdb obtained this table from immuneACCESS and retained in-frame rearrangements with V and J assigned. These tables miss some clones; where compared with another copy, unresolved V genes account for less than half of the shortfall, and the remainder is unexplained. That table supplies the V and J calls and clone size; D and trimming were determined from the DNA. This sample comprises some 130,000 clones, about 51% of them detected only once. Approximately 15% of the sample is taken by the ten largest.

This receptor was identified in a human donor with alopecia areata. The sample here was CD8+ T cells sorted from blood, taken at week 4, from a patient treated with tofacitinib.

CDR3 sequence: CASSLGTGLLNEQFF. The nucleotide sequence is given as TGTGCCAGCAGCCTTGGGACAGGGCTCCTCAATGAGCAGTTCTTC. The chain uses TRBV13 and TRBJ2-1; 9 bases in the junction line up with TRBD1. The CDR3 contains 15 residues, cysteine and phenylalanine counted. The entry retains the CDR3 DNA only, 45 bases that are in frame from base 1. The germline V and J ends show losses of 5 bases and 6 bases respectively, and no gene match explains 8 bases of the junction. Looking up the germline V gene (reference sequence) yields CDR1 PRHDT and CDR2 FYEKMQ.